This TCR beta chain comes out of a study of T cell changes during pregnancy in multiple sclerosis. Assay used: immunoSEQ multiplex PCR; TCRdb lists only in-frame clones, some missing. The sample yields around 73,000 clones, 92% seen once. CDR3 size: 15 residues. V was shortened by 5 bases and J by 5 bases, with 16 bases between the two germline ends. CDR1 and CDR2 (germline): SGHAT, FQNNGV. This clone came up a few times. This chain links TRBV11-2 with TRBJ2-1, with D tentatively TRBD2 (5 bases). Sequenced material: peripheral blood, taken in the third trimester of pregnancy. The TCR was taken from a female donor in good health, enrolled as a control in a pregnancy study. This CDR3 is CASSTKAGSHNEQFF. CDR3 DNA sequence: TGTGCCAGCAGCACCAAGGCGGGTAGCCACAATGAGCAGTTCTTC.